This T cell receptor (beta chain) was recovered during a study of blood T cell repertoires in COVID-19. After removal of 4 bases from V and 4 bases from J, the junction contained 3 bases not matched to a gene. CDR3 length equals 15 residues. The germline CDR1 and CDR2 sequences are SEHNR and FQNEAQ (reference sequence). In the study's own analysis: Amplification of reference gene primers was used by the study to estimate nucleated cell counts. The protocol was immunoSEQ multiplex PCR, while the TCRdb copy is restricted to in-frame clones and leaves out a portion. That table gives V, J and clone size, and the DNA gave D and trimming. The sample has 91,000 or so clones; more than 75% are singletons.

The chain has TRBV7-9 and TRBJ2-3, with 12 positions matching TRBD1. This receptor was taken from a man aged 50-60 years with active or convalescent COVID-19. Sequencing used peripheral blood. The CDR3 sequence: CASSWGQGASDTQYF. In DNA form, the CDR3 reads TGTGCCAGCAGCTGGGGACAGGGGGCCTCAGATACGCAGTATTTT.